Below are 29 T cell receptor beta chains sequenced from a single sample in a study of cytomegalovirus exposure and HLA in healthy donors. Use of 60 Vbeta and 13 Jbeta primers characterized the PCR. Only in-frame clones appear in the TCRdb table, and some are missing; sequencing was by immunoSEQ multiplex PCR. The sample lists a few hundred thousand clones, 84% occurring once. The specimen was PBMCs. These receptors all come from a woman between 40 and 50 years old in good health and CMV-seropositive.

V and J are TRBV4-1 and TRBJ2-7, with 7 bases lining up with TRBD2. Germline trimming cut 2 bases from V and 2 bases from J; bases unmatched to any gene: 6. Germline CDR1 reads MGHRA; CDR2 reads YSYEKL. There are 15 residues in the CDR3. CDR3 residues: CASSQQTSRTYEQYF. The CDR3 DNA follows: TGCGCCAGCAGCCAACAGACTAGCCGGACCTACGAGCAGTACTTC.

A single count supports this clone. The rearrangement joins TRBV28 to TRBJ1-2; D is ambiguous. The germline CDR1 and CDR2 sequences are MDHEN and SYDVKM. Trimming took 3 bases from V and 5 from J, leaving 16 bases between them. The length of the CDR3 is 15 residues. In DNA, the CDR3 is TGTGCCAGCAGTTTTTTGGGGAGGAAAAGATATGGCTACACCTTC. Amino acids: CASSFLGRKRYGYTF.

The chain has TRBV28 and TRBJ1-4; 10 bases agree with TRBD1. V dropped 5 bases and J dropped 2; count of bases not matched to a gene: 5. The germline V gene encodes CDR1 MDHEN and CDR2 SYDVKM. This CDR3 has 16 residues. This CDR3 reads CASSRRQGATNEKLFF. CDR3 coding DNA: TGTGCCAGCAGTCGCCGACAGGGGGCCACTAATGAAAAACTGTTTTTT. The whole variable domain, remainder taken from reference TRBV28 and TRBJ1-4, is DVKVTQSSRYLVKRTGEKVFLECVQDMDHENMFWYRQDPGLGLRLIYFSYDVKMKEKGDIPEGYSVSREKKERFSLILESASTNQTSMYLCASSRRQGATNEKLFFGSGTQLSVL.

The rearrangement links TRBV6-1 to TRBJ1-2; D call uncertain. The CDR3 covers 14 residues. Deletions cut 7 bases from V and 1 base from J, with 13 bases between. Per the germline V gene, CDR1 is MNHNS and CDR2 is SASEGT. CDR3 protein: CASTQANFNYGYTF. CDR3 DNA sequence: TGTGCCAGCACGCAGGCAAATTTTAACTATGGCTACACCTTC.

The chain has TRBV5-6 and TRBJ1-1; the D gene is possibly TRBD1 (5 bases). Trimming pared 0 bases from V and 10 bases from J, leaving 22 bases between. The CDR3 is made up of 16 amino acids. Per the germline V gene, CDR1 is SGHDT and CDR2 is YYEEEE. DNA for the CDR3: TGTGCCAGCAGCTTGGTGGGGGAGGGCCGGATGAGTCCAGCTTTCTTT. It yields the protein CASSLVGEGRMSPAFF.

This chain links TRBV14 with TRBJ2-7; possibly TRBD2 for D (6 bases). The CDR3 length is 14 residues. The V end lost 3 bases, the J end lost 6 bases, and 15 bases lay between the germline ends. Germline V gene sequence: CDR1 SGHDN, CDR2 FVKESK. CDR3 in amino acids: CASSHRVWRGEQYF. The CDR3 coding sequence is TGTGCCAGCAGCCACCGCGTGTGGAGGGGCGAGCAGTACTTC.

For the CDR3, the DNA is TGTGCCATACTAGCGGGACCCACCGGGGAGCTGTTTTTT. Translation gives CAILAGPTGELFF. The rearrangement links TRBV2 to TRBJ2-2, with 10 nucleotides matching TRBD2. This CDR3 has 13 residues. V shed 10 bases, J shed 4 bases, and the junction held 3 bases outside the gene matches. Germline CDR1 is SNHLY and CDR2 is FYNNEI.

This clone was observed a handful of times. The rearrangement uses TRBV5-6 and TRBJ2-2, with 8 bases matching TRBD2. Looked up from germline, CDR1 is SGHDT and CDR2 is YYEEEE. The CDR3 totals 15 residues. J gave up 6 bases and V 0 bases, and 4 bases lay outside the gene matches. The chain's CDR3 is CASSLVGRGSGELFF. CDR3 DNA: TGTGCCAGCAGCTTGGTCGGGAGGGGATCCGGGGAGCTGTTTTTT. The whole variable domain, filled in from reference TRBV5-6 and TRBJ2-2, reads DAGVTQSPTHLIKTRGQQVTLRCSPKSGHDTVSWYQQALGQGPQFIFQYYEEEERQRGNFPDRFSGHQFPNYSSELNVNALLLGDSALYLCASSLVGRGSGELFFGEGSRLTVL.

This clone was recorded once. The chain employs TRBV2 and TRBJ2-7; the match to TRBD2 covers 8 bases. The CDR3 sequence is 13 residues long. Germline CDR1 is SNHLY and CDR2 is FYNNEI. The J segment lost 6 bases and the V segment lost 11 bases, leaving 12 bases of the junction unmatched. The CDR3 sequence: CASRFTGGGEQYF. The CDR3 DNA is TGTGCCTCCCGGTTTACGGGAGGGGGCGAGCAGTACTTC.

The gene calls are TRBV4-2 and TRBJ2-7; 11 bases align to TRBD2. The CDR3 totals 16 residues. Looked up from germline, CDR1 is LGHNA and CDR2 is YNFKEQ. V dropped 4 bases and J dropped 6; count of bases not matched to a gene: 11. CDR3 sequence (DNA): TGTGCCAGCAGCCCAAACGTGCTAGCGGGAGGCGGCGAGCAGTACTTC. Translated, it gives CASSPNVLAGGGEQYF.

A single count supports this clone. This chain joins TRBV29-1 and TRBJ2-7; tentative D call: TRBD1 (5 bases). V lost 4 bases and J 4 bases, leaving 14 bases between the germline ends. Germline V gives CDR1 SQVTM, CDR2 ANQGSEA. CDR3 size: 13 residues. The CDR3 DNA is TGCAGCGTTGTAGTGACAGAAAATTACGAGCAGTACTTC. Its protein is CSVVVTENYEQYF.

The V and J genes are TRBV7-3 and TRBJ2-2; tentatively, D is TRBD1 (6 bases). Germline loops: CDR1 SGHTA, CDR2 FQGTGA. The CDR3 totals 14 residues. V lost 7 bases, J lost 6 bases, and 15 bases lay in between. The CDR3 spells CASMERGFAGELFF. CDR3 DNA: TGTGCCAGCATGGAAAGGGGGTTTGCCGGGGAGCTGTTTTTT.

This rearrangement joins TRBV5-1 to TRBJ2-7, with 7 bases aligning to TRBD1. This CDR3 contains 14 residues. Germline V gene lookup returns CDR1 SGHRS and CDR2 YFSETQ. With 6 bases clipped from V and 1 base from J, the junction kept 7 bases outside the gene matches. The CDR3: CASTPGQNSYEQYF. The DNA for the CDR3 is TGCGCCAGCACCCCGGGACAGAATTCCTACGAGCAGTACTTC.

This clone appeared a single time. Germline and junction disagree at one end, which may indicate a read error. V usage is TRBV30 and J usage is TRBJ2-6, with D maybe TRBD2 (6 bases). This CDR3 is 16 amino acids long. Germline V gives CDR1 GTSNPN, CDR2 SVGIG (reference sequence). The CDR3 loop is CAWSVLRGGGANGLTF. The CDR3, as DNA: TGTGCCTGGAGTGTCCTCCGGGGAGGTGGGGCCAACGGCCTGACTTTC.

The rearrangement uses TRBV4-2 and TRBJ1-2; the D gene is possibly TRBD1 (5 bases). The CDR3 loop spans 14 amino acids. The V gene lost 1 base and the J gene lost 7 bases, with 13 bases spanning the gap. The germline CDR1 and CDR2 sequences are LGHNA and YNFKEQ. CDR3 coding DNA: TGTGCCAGCAGCCAAGCTGGGGCAGCGGGTGGCTACACCTTC. The encoded protein is CASSQAGAAGGYTF.

This clone came up a few times. V is TRBV28 and J is TRBJ1-1, with D possibly matching TRBD1 (6 bases). Trimming shortened V by 2 bases and J by 7 bases, and 14 bases separated the two germline ends. The CDR3 is made up of 14 amino acids. Germline V gene sequence: CDR1 MDHEN, CDR2 SYDVKM. The CDR3 DNA reads TGTGCCAGCAGTTTACCGACAGGAGGAGATGAAGCTTTCTTT. This codes for CASSLPTGGDEAFF.

This clone was found once. The rearrangement links TRBV9 to TRBJ2-1; 11 positions match TRBD2. The ends lost 4 bases at V and 3 bases at J; junction bases unmatched: 12. The CDR3 totals 18 residues. CDR1 is SGDLS and CDR2 is YYNGEE in the germline V gene. This CDR3 is CASSPHPGGTSGYNEQFF. In DNA, the CDR3 is TGTGCCAGCAGCCCCCATCCGGGAGGGACTAGCGGCTACAATGAGCAGTTCTTC.

The V call is TRBV6-6, the J call TRBJ1-2, with D possibly TRBD1 on 5 matching bases. Germline V gene sequence: CDR1 MNHNY, CDR2 SVGAGI (reference sequence). V was pared by 6 bases and J by 6 bases, with 5 bases between. CDR3 size: 10 residues. DNA for the CDR3: TGTGCCAGCAGCAGGGATGGCTACACCTTC. It is translated as CASSRDGYTF.

The J gene is TRBJ1-2, the V gene TRBV19, with D tentatively TRBD1 (5 bases). V was clipped by 1 base and J by 6 bases, with 12 bases between them. The germline gives CDR1 LNHDA, CDR2 SQIVND (reference sequence). The length of the CDR3 is 14 residues. As DNA, the CDR3 is TGTGCCAGTAGTATAGTTGCAGGGCCCCATGGCTACACCTTC. Its protein product is CASSIVAGPHGYTF.

The rearrangement links TRBV5-6 to TRBJ2-7, with D unclear. Germline loops: CDR1 SGHDT, CDR2 YYEEEE. V gave up 3 bases and J gave up 0 bases, with 13 bases separating them. This CDR3 spans 15 amino acids. CDR3: CASSSLSPISYEQYF. The CDR3 region has the DNA TGTGCCAGCAGCTCCCTATCGCCCATCTCCTACGAGCAGTACTTC.

The chain is built from TRBV7-9 and TRBJ2-1; D perhaps matches TRBD1 (5 bases). Germline V gene lookup returns CDR1 SEHNR and CDR2 FQNEAQ (reference sequence). With 1 base removed from V and 3 bases from J, the gap between germline ends came to 7 bases. The CDR3 extends over 14 amino acids. CDR3 DNA sequence: TGTGCCAGCAGCTTAGGGACAATCTACAATGAGCAGTTCTTC. It encodes CASSLGTIYNEQFF.

The J gene is TRBJ1-5, the V gene TRBV27; 7 nucleotides line up with TRBD1. V lost 3 bases and J lost 4; bases outside the gene matches: 6. Germline CDR1 MNHEY, CDR2 SMNVEV (reference sequence). The CDR3 length is 15 residues. CDR3 DNA sequence: TGTGCCAGCAGTTTTCACAGGGGCGGGAATCAGCCCCAGCATTTT. Its protein product is CASSFHRGGNQPQHF.

This clone was seen once. The chain carries TRBV5-6 and TRBJ2-1; 7 bases are shared with TRBD2. The CDR3 contains 17 residues. CDR1 is SGHDT, CDR2 YYEEEE, per germline. V gave up 3 bases and J gave up 2 bases; unmatched junction bases: 11. CDR3 in amino acids: CASSWGGRVSAYNEQFF. The CDR3 coding sequence is TGTGCCAGCAGCTGGGGGGGGAGGGTGTCCGCCTACAATGAGCAGTTCTTC.

This rearrangement joins TRBV6-5 to TRBJ1-2; 9 nucleotides line up with TRBD1. Germline V gene lookup returns CDR1 MNHEY and CDR2 SVGAGI. V shed 4 bases, J shed 8 bases, and the junction held 8 bases outside the gene matches. This CDR3 comprises 14 residues. CDR3 in amino acids: CASSSLTGGRGYTF. The CDR3 region has the DNA TGTGCCAGCAGTTCCCTCACAGGGGGCAGAGGCTACACCTTC.

The chain links TRBV5-6 to TRBJ2-2; no clear D gene. The germline V and J ends were trimmed by 0 bases and 5 bases, with 11 bases remaining between them. Germline values: CDR1 SGHDT, CDR2 YYEEEE. The CDR3 runs 15 residues. The CDR3 is CASSLESVRTGELFF. The DNA for the CDR3 is TGTGCCAGCAGCTTGGAATCGGTTCGAACCGGGGAGCTGTTTTTT.

The chain combines TRBV5-4 with TRBJ1-1, with a tentative D call TRBD1 (6 bases). Germline lookup yields CDR1 SGHNT and CDR2 YYREEE (reference sequence). The CDR3 length is 15 residues. The ends were cut back, 4 bases at V and 6 bases at J, with 19 bases in the middle. CDR3 sequence reads: CASSTTDRIVAEAFF. The DNA of the CDR3 is TGTGCCAGCAGCACCACCGACAGGATAGTCGCTGAAGCTTTCTTT.

The chain couples TRBV5-1 to TRBJ2-1, with unresolved D. CDR1 and CDR2 from the germline V gene are SGHRS and YFSETQ. The CDR3 covers 14 residues. Trimming cost V 3 bases and J 5 bases, with 12 bases left between them. DNA for the CDR3: TGCGCCAGCAGCTCGGGTCTGCCCGACAATGAGCAGTTCTTC. It encodes CASSSGLPDNEQFF.

This chain's CDR3 is CASSLGTSGRRTHTQYF. The DNA for the CDR3 is TGCGCCAGCAGTCTCGGGACTAGCGGGAGACGAACCCATACGCAGTATTTT. The genes are TRBV5-1 and TRBJ2-3; TRBD2 matches 14 bases. V was clipped by 5 bases and J by 7 bases; unmatched bases: 12. The CDR3 spans 17 residues. From germline, CDR1 is SGHRS and CDR2 YFSETQ.

As DNA, the CDR3 is TGTGCCAGCAGCTTAGGTAGCGGTGGGAGGCCCGCTGAAGCTTTCTTT. Its protein is CASSLGSGGRPAEAFF. The chain combines TRBV7-2 with TRBJ1-1; D not certain. This CDR3 has 16 amino acids. V lost 1 base and J lost 6, with 18 bases in between. The germline V gene encodes CDR1 SGHTA and CDR2 FQGNSA.